Listed here are 21 T cell receptor beta chains from one sample, sequenced in a study of blood T cell repertoires in COVID-19. Sequencing was performed with immunoSEQ multiplex PCR; in TCRdb, only in-frame clones are kept and a portion is missing. The table includes about 200,000 clones, about nine tenths detected once. Sequencing was done on a sample of peripheral blood. Every receptor here comes from a man between 18 and 29 years old with active or convalescent COVID-19.

CDR3 region: CASSPRTGGNTEAFF. CDR3 DNA: TGCGCCAGCAGCCCACGGACAGGGGGGAACACTGAAGCTTTCTTT. V and J are TRBV5-1 and TRBJ1-1; TRBD1 matches 10 bases. Trimming removed 4 bases from V and 1 base from J; junction bases left unmatched: 4. Germline V gene data show CDR1 as SGHRS and CDR2 as YFSETQ. The CDR3 has 15 amino acids.

The chain is built from TRBV9 and TRBJ2-2; D might be TRBD2 (7 bases). The CDR3 totals 12 residues. V was clipped by 7 bases and J by 6 bases, with 10 bases between them. Germline lookup yields CDR1 SGDLS and CDR2 YYNGEE. The CDR3: CASSGGAGELFF. CDR3 bases: TGTGCCAGCTCGGGGGGCGCCGGGGAGCTGTTTTTT.

This clone has only one observation. The genes are TRBV18 and TRBJ1-3; the match to TRBD1 covers 7 bases. V shed 6 bases and J 0 bases; nucleotides not matched to a gene: 5. The germline V gene encodes CDR1 KGHSH and CDR2 LQKENI. This CDR3 spans 15 amino acids. The CDR3: CASSEQGNSGNTIYF. The CDR3 DNA reads TGTGCCAGCTCGGAACAGGGGAACTCTGGAAACACCATATATTTT. Full variable domain (rest looked up from reference TRBV18 and TRBJ1-3): NAGVMQNPRHLVRRRGQEARLRCSPMKGHSHVYWYRQLPEEGLKFMVYLQKENIIDESGMPKERFSAEFPKEGPSILRIQQVVRGDSAAYFCASSEQGNSGNTIYFGEGSWLTVV.

This chain uses TRBV18 with TRBJ2-2, with 11 bases matching TRBD2. Germline V gene sequence: CDR1 KGHSH, CDR2 LQKENI. This CDR3 is 17 amino acids long. V lost 2 bases and J lost 1; bases outside the gene matches: 3. CDR3 in DNA: TGTGCCAGCTCACCATCGACTAGCGGGGAGAACACCGGGGAGCTGTTTTTT. This translates into CASSPSTSGENTGELFF.

This clone was detected only a few times. The chain links TRBV25-1 to TRBJ1-1, with D maybe TRBD1 (5 bases). From germline, CDR1 is MGHDK and CDR2 SYGVNS. Trimming took off 6 bases at V and 0 bases at J, with 11 bases between the two ends. There are 14 residues in the CDR3. CDR3 sequence (DNA): TGTGCCAGCAGAGCAGGGTATTTGAACACTGAAGCTTTCTTT. Translating it yields CASRAGYLNTEAFF.

The chain combines TRBV25-1 with TRBJ1-2, with 8 bases lining up with TRBD1. The CDR3 length is 15 residues. Per the germline V gene, CDR1 is MGHDK and CDR2 is SYGVNS. The V segment lost 5 bases and the J segment 4 bases; nucleotides outside the gene matches: 9. CDR3: CASSPPGDRGYGYTF. The DNA of the CDR3 is TGTGCCAGCAGTCCCCCCGGCGACAGGGGCTATGGCTACACCTTC.

The rearrangement uses TRBV6-5 and TRBJ1-5, with D maybe TRBD1 (6 bases). The CDR3 spans 15 residues. The germline V gene encodes CDR1 MNHEY and CDR2 SVGAGI. The germline V and J ends were trimmed by 6 bases and 0 bases, with 12 bases remaining between them. The DNA for the CDR3 is TGTGCCAGCAGACACAGGGCCGATAGCAATCAGCCCCAGCATTTT. Amino acids: CASRHRADSNQPQHF.

The rearrangement joins TRBV29-1 to TRBJ2-3; 8 bases fit TRBD2. This CDR3 is built from 16 residues. Germline values: CDR1 SQVTM, CDR2 ANQGSEA. J was trimmed by 1 base and V by 0 bases; bases with no gene match: 6. The CDR3 here is CSVEEGSSGRTDTQYF. DNA of the CDR3: TGCAGCGTTGAAGAAGGGTCTAGCGGGCGCACAGATACGCAGTATTTT.

On this clone itself: Likely a read error: the CDR3 ends without its conserved phenylalanine or tryptophan. The chain is built from TRBV6-5 and TRBJ1-2; TRBD1 might be the D (6 bases). The CDR3 runs to 12 residues. Deletions cut 4 bases from V and 6 bases from J, with 9 bases between. Germline V CDR1 and CDR2: MNHEY, SVGAGI. Here the CDR3 DNA reads TGTGCCAGCAGTTCCCAGGGGAATGGCTACACCCTC. This translates into CASSSQGNGYTL.

This chain connects TRBV20-1 to TRBJ1-3; D is unresolved. The V gene's germline CDR1 is DFQATT and CDR2 SNEGSKA (reference sequence). The CDR3 runs 11 residues. Trimming left V 1 base short and J 6 bases short, with 4 bases between. The CDR3 reads CSARGQNTIYF. CDR3 DNA sequence: TGCAGTGCTAGAGGACAAAACACCATATATTTT.

This rearrangement joins TRBV6-5 to TRBJ1-2, with D possibly being TRBD1 (5 bases). CDR3 length equals 13 residues. V dropped 5 bases and J dropped 0 bases, with 7 bases sitting between them. Germline CDR1 is MNHEY and CDR2 is SVGAGI. The CDR3 loop is CASSNRTNYGYTF. The DNA of the CDR3 is TGTGCCAGCAGTAACAGGACTAACTATGGCTACACCTTC.

The chain carries TRBV14 and TRBJ1-2, with D possibly being TRBD1 (6 bases). V dropped 0 bases and J dropped 8 bases, with 16 bases sitting between them. Germline lookup yields CDR1 SGHDN and CDR2 FVKESK. The CDR3 has 15 residues. CDR3 DNA: TGTGCCAGCAGCCAAGATATCGCGGGGGCGGGAGGCTACACCTTC. Its translation: CASSQDIAGAGGYTF.

V and J are TRBV5-4 and TRBJ2-7, with TRBD2 matching over 7 bases. The CDR3 runs 13 residues. The germline V gene has CDR1 SGHNT and CDR2 YYREEE (reference sequence). J lost 5 bases, V lost 2 bases, and 4 bases had no gene match. Here the CDR3 reads CASSFVGRHEQYF. The CDR3 coding sequence is TGTGCCAGCAGCTTTGTCGGGAGGCACGAGCAGTACTTC.

The chain is built from TRBV15 and TRBJ1-2, with 7 nucleotides matching TRBD1. The CDR3 totals 15 residues. Germline loops: CDR1 LNHNV, CDR2 YYDKDF (reference sequence). V lost 5 bases to trimming and J lost 8 bases; unmatched junction nucleotides: 14. The CDR3 DNA is TGTGCCACCAGCCTCGCTATCGGACAGGTTGTCGGCTACACCTTC. This encodes CATSLAIGQVVGYTF.

CDR3 coding DNA: TGTGCCAGCAGCTTTTCAGGATCCGACATTCAGTACTTC. It is translated as CASSFSGSDIQYF. The chain uses TRBV7-9 and TRBJ2-4, with no clear D. The CDR3 is 13 amino acids. Germline V gene lookup returns CDR1 SEHNR and CDR2 FQNEAQ (reference sequence). V lost 3 bases and J lost 8, with 11 bases in between.

A few counts support this clone. The chain couples TRBV29-1 to TRBJ1-2; D is possibly TRBD1 (6 bases). The CDR3 length is 12 residues. CDR1 and CDR2 from the germline V gene are SQVTM and ANQGSEA. V was trimmed by 5 bases and J by 6 bases, leaving 13 bases between them. CDR3 coding DNA: TGCAGCGTTTCCAGGACAGACGATGGCTACACCTTC. Its protein is CSVSRTDDGYTF.

The chain employs TRBV6-2 or TRBV6-3 and TRBJ1-2, with D tentatively TRBD1 (6 bases). V lost 4 bases to trimming and J lost 3 bases, with 24 bases between them. The germline CDR1 and CDR2 sequences are MNHEY and SVGEGT. The length of the CDR3 is 18 residues. CDR3 residues: CASSFPDVRTEGDYGYTF. The CDR3 DNA sequence: TGTGCCAGCAGTTTTCCCGACGTAAGGACCGAGGGGGACTATGGCTACACCTTC.

This clone was picked up a small number of times. The chain couples TRBV9 to TRBJ2-2, with 7 bases fitting TRBD1. Germline assignment: CDR1 SGDLS and CDR2 YYNGEE. J gave up 0 bases and V 4 bases, and 6 bases lay outside the gene matches. This CDR3 contains 16 residues. CDR3 DNA sequence: TGTGCCAGCAGCTCAGGGACAGAAGCGAACACCGGGGAGCTGTTTTTT. This gives the protein CASSSGTEANTGELFF.

V usage is TRBV2 and J usage is TRBJ1-6; 7 nucleotides agree with TRBD1. CDR1 SNHLY and CDR2 FYNNEI come from the germline V gene. V shed 11 bases and J 6 bases; nucleotides not matched to a gene: 7. The CDR3 runs 13 residues. CDR3 protein: CAWTGTVNSPLHF. The CDR3, as DNA: TGTGCCTGGACCGGGACAGTTAATTCACCCCTCCACTTT.

The chain employs TRBV5-1 and TRBJ1-2; no firm D call. V shed 0 bases and J shed 4 bases, with 10 bases lying between them. CDR1 is SGHRS and CDR2 is YFSETQ in the germline V gene. The CDR3 is made up of 14 amino acids. The CDR3 coding sequence is TGCGCCAGCAGCTTGGAGTCTCCCGGCTATGGCTACACCTTC. This translates into CASSLESPGYGYTF.

This clone was seen a handful of times. This sequence joins TRBV19 and TRBJ1-6, with 7 bases fitting TRBD1. Germline CDR1 LNHDA, CDR2 SQIVND (reference sequence). There are 14 residues in the CDR3. The J segment lost 10 bases and the V segment lost 1 base, leaving 4 bases of the junction unmatched. Here the CDR3 DNA reads TGTGCCAGTAGTATAGGAGGGGGCGAATCACCCCTCCACTTT. This codes for CASSIGGGESPLHF.